This entry concerns a single T cell receptor (beta chain). Its antigen is unknown. The data were taken from a study of cytomegalovirus exposure and HLA in healthy donors. Study-wide points: Follow-up analysis found HLA locus-dependent TCR association rates, highest for DRB1 and lowest for HLA-C.

The PCR was carried out with 60 Vbeta primers and 13 Jbeta primers. The assay was immunoSEQ multiplex PCR, and TCRdb's table has in-frame clones only and misses some. The sample carries 120,000 to 150,000 clones, approximately 84% recorded once. Germline values: CDR1 SGHRS, CDR2 YFSETQ. The CDR3 has 13 residues. V lost 3 bases to trimming and J lost 4 bases, with 10 bases between them. There were likely unrecorded immune exposures, though donors were nominally healthy when sampled. The sequenced sample was PBMCs. This TCR was sampled from a middle-aged woman in good health and CMV-seronegative. This sequence joins TRBV5-1 and TRBJ2-5; D is perhaps TRBD1 (6 bases). For the CDR3, the DNA is TGCGCCAGCAGCTATGGGGGCCCAGAGACCCAGTACTTC. Its protein is CASSYGGPETQYF.